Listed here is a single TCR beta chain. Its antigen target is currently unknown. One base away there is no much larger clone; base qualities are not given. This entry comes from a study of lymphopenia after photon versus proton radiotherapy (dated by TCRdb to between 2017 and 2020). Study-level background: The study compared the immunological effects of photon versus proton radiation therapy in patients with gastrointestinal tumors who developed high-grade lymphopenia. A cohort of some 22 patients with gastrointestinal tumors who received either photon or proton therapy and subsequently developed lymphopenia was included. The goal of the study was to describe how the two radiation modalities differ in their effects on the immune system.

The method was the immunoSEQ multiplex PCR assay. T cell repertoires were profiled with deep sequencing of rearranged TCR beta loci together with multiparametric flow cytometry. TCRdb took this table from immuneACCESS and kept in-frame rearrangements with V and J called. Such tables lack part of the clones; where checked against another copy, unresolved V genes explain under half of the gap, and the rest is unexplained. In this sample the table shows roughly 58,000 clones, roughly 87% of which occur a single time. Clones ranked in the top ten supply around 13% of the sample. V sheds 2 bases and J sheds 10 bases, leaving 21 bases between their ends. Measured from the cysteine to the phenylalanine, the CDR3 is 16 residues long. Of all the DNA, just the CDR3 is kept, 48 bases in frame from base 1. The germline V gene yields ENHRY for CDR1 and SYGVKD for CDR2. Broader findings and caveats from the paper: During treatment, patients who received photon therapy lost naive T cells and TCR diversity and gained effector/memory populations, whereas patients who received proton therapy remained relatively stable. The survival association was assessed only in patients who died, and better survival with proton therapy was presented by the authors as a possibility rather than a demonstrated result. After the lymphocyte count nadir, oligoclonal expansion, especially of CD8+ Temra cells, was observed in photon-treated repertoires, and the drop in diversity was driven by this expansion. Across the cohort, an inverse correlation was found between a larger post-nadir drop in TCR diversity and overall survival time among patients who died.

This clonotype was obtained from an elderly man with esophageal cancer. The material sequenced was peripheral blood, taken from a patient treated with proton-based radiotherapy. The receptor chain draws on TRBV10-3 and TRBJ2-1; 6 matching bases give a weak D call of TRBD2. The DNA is TGTGCCATCAGTGAGCCCTACGGGACTCAAACGGGAGAGCAGTTCTTC. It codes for CAISEPYGTQTGEQFF.